This is a list of T cell receptor beta chains from one sample in a study of regulatory T cells in long-lasting Graves disease. MiXCR, run by TCRdb on the multiplex PCR reads, gives a single entry per CDR3 protein. This sample has 380,000 or so distinct CDR3 sequences, with 15% to 20% found just once. These same data were also listed under a study on T cells in Graves' hyperthyroidism and ophthalmopathy.

The sequencing here drew on peripheral blood mononuclear cells (PBMCs), taken at new diagnosis, from a patient treated with antithyroid drugs. These receptors came from a woman aged 18-29 years with Graves disease. Both conserved end residues are part of each CDR3. The D gene is left open where the match is weak. Where a row states a size, it is once, few, many or the class of an expanded clone; other rows omit it.

V	size	J	length	D	CDR3	DNA
TRBV2	.	TRBJ2-3	15	TRBD2	CASRPLAGVTDMQYF	TGTGCCAGCAGACCTCTAGCGGGGGTCACAGATATGCAGTATTTT
TRBV7-8	many	TRBJ1-2	16	.	CASSLESGLSAYGYTF	TGTGCCAGCAGCTTAGAGTCAGGCCTTAGTGCCTATGGCTACACCTTC
TRBV4-2	few	TRBJ2-4	19	TRBD2	CASSQEPSGVTLAKNIQYF	TGTGCCAGCAGCCAAGAACCTAGCGGGGTAACGCTAGCCAAAAACATTCAGTACTTC
TRBV30	many	TRBJ2-1	14	.	CAWSTGSSYNEQFF	TGTGCCTGGAGTACAGGGAGCTCCTACAATGAGCAGTTCTTC
TRBV5-1	.	TRBJ1-1	15	.	CASSLESGRNTEAFF	TGCGCCAGCAGCTTGGAGTCCGGCAGGAACACTGAAGCTTTCTTT
TRBV20-1	many	TRBJ2-7	19	TRBD2	CSARDRSGTSGAGSYEQYF	TGCAGTGCTAGAGACCGCTCCGGGACTAGCGGGGCTGGATCCTACGAGCAGTACTTC
TRBV12-3/TRBV12-4	many	TRBJ2-3	15	.	CASSPNSGKTDTQYF	TGTGCCAGCAGTCCAAACTCAGGAAAAACAGATACGCAGTATTTT
TRBV5-6	.	TRBJ2-1	15	TRBD2	CASSLTSEAYNEQFF	TGTGCCAGCAGCTTGACTAGCGAGGCGTACAATGAGCAGTTCTTC
TRBV30	many	TRBJ2-7	15	TRBD2	CAWSVMVAGSYEQYF	TGTGCCTGGAGTGTCATGGTAGCGGGTTCGTACGAGCAGTACTTC
TRBV3-1	many	TRBJ1-6	15	.	CASSQGGDYNSPLHF	TGTGCCAGCAGCCAAGGGGGCGACTATAATTCACCCCTCCACTTT
TRBV29-1	.	TRBJ2-7	15	.	CSVEDTREGSYEQYF	TGCAGCGTTGAAGATACCCGGGAAGGTTCCTACGAGCAGTACTTC
TRBV9	few	TRBJ1-4	15	.	CASSVGSGNNEKLFF	TGTGCCAGCAGCGTAGGCAGCGGAAATAATGAAAAACTGTTTTTT
TRBV7-8	many	TRBJ1-4	15	TRBD1	CASSLRQGKNEKLFF	TGTGCCAGCAGCTTAAGACAGGGGAAGAATGAAAAACTGTTTTTT
TRBV5-5	many	TRBJ2-7	14	.	CASSFRTEYYEQYF	TGTGCCAGCAGCTTCAGGACAGAGTACTACGAGCAGTACTTC
TRBV18	many	TRBJ1-1	12	.	CASSSIVPEAFF	TGTGCCAGCTCATCAATCGTCCCTGAAGCTTTCTTT
TRBV7-3	many	TRBJ2-1	16	.	CASSLIRPQSLNEQFF	TGTGCCAGCAGCTTAATTCGTCCTCAATCCCTAAATGAGCAGTTCTTC
TRBV7-6	few	TRBJ2-7	14	TRBD1	CASSPWTGWYEQYF	TGTGCCAGCAGCCCCTGGACAGGGTGGTACGAGCAGTACTTC